This T cell receptor beta chain was sequenced during a study of CD8+ T cells in alopecia areata. The wider study: Each of the treated patients was given oral tofacitinib, 5 to 10 mg twice daily, for moderate-to-severe alopecia areata. Severity scoring for treated patients was based on the percentage of affected scalp area.

Treatment in this sample: oral pan-JAK inhibitor, 5-10 mg twice daily. Findings of the study overall: It was observed that many expanded lesional clones persisted in scalp and blood during tofacitinib.

Extracted from the samples, RNA was reverse transcribed into cDNA to serve as the sequencing template. Repertoires were generated with immunoSEQ multiplex PCR, while TCRdb's copy carries only in-frame clones and drops some. Of about 210,000 clones listed, more than 55% are singletons. About this clone itself: The antigen remains undetermined. Different DNA sequences within this sample yield the same CDR3.

The CDR3 sequence is 15 residues long. V lost 0 bases and J lost 6; bases outside the gene matches: 7. CDR1 is SGHDT and CDR2 is YYEEEE in the germline V gene. This sequence joins TRBV5-6 and TRBJ1-1; 8 bases agree with TRBD1. This receptor was identified in a human donor with alopecia areata. The sequenced sample was CD4+ T cells sorted from blood, obtained around week 44, from a patient treated with tofacitinib. CDR3 residues: CASSLEGQGLAEAFF. The DNA of the CDR3 is TGTGCCAGCAGCTTGGAAGGACAGGGATTAGCTGAAGCTTTCTTT.